A selection of T cell receptor beta chains follows, all from one sample in a study of naive and memory T cell subsets. One entry per CDR3 protein results from TCRdb running MiXCR on the UMI-ligation and nested PCR reads. Of 98,000 or so distinct CDR3 sequences in the sample, roughly 12% are singletons; the top ten hold just over 0.13%. What was sequenced was naive CD4+ T cells from blood. The receptors stem from a human donor in good health. Each CDR3 is given with its conserved first and last residue. The D gene is left open where the match is weak. The size field is filled for only some rows; it gives once, few, many or a size class.

>TRBV11-2|TRBJ2-7|TRBD2|NA
TGTGCCAGCAGCCACCCCGCCGACCTACCGACTAGCGGCGGGCTCGAGCAGTACTTC
CASSHPADLPTSGGLEQYF
>TRBV18|TRBJ2-1|TRBD2|many
TGTGCCAGCTCACCACGAACTAGCGGGAGAGTGAATGAGCAGTTCTTC
CASSPRTSGRVNEQFF
>TRBV5-1|TRBJ2-3|TRBD2|few
TGCGCCAGCAGCCCTGGACTAGCGGGGGGACCGTTCGGCACAGATACGCAGTATTTT
CASSPGLAGGPFGTDTQYF
>TRBV20-1|TRBJ1-1|NA|NA
TGCAGTGCTAGAGGCACTGAAGCTTTCTTT
CSARGTEAFF
>TRBV13|TRBJ2-3|NA|few
TGTGCCAGCAGCTTAAGAGGGGGGGAGACAGATACGCAGTATTTT
CASSLRGGETDTQYF
>TRBV7-9|TRBJ2-7|TRBD2|NA
TGTGCCAGCAGCTCATCCGGGACTAGCGTTTCCTACGAGCAGTACTTC
CASSSSGTSVSYEQYF
>TRBV12-3/TRBV12-4|TRBJ2-7|NA|many
TGTGCCAGCAGTTTAGCAGGGGGCTACGAGCAGTACTTC
CASSLAGGYEQYF
>TRBV6-1|TRBJ2-7|NA|many
TGTGCCAGCGTGAGCCTGGGCCAGCGTTCCTACGAGCAGTACTTC
CASVSLGQRSYEQYF
>TRBV29-1|TRBJ1-4|NA|many
TGCAGCGTTGAAGAGGTGGCGGGGGAAAAACTGTTTTTT
CSVEEVAGEKLFF
>TRBV29-1|TRBJ2-5|NA|few
TGCAGCGCTACTAGTGGGCCTACACGAGAGACCCAGTACTTC
CSATSGPTRETQYF
>TRBV2|TRBJ2-1|NA|few
TGTGCCAGCAGCGGATCCACGCCCTACAATGAGCAGTTCTTC
CASSGSTPYNEQFF
>TRBV25-1|TRBJ2-4|NA|few
TGTGCCAGCAGTGGTGACACCAAAAACATTCAGTACTTC
CASSGDTKNIQYF
>TRBV7-2|TRBJ2-2|NA|many
TGTGCCAGCAGCTCGATAAGAACCGGGGAGCTGTTTTTT
CASSSIRTGELFF
>TRBV5-1|TRBJ2-2|TRBD2|NA
TGCGCCAGCAGCATGGGACTAGCGGGATATAACACCGGGGAGCTGTTTTTT
CASSMGLAGYNTGELFF
>TRBV21-1|TRBJ1-1|NA|NA
TGTGCCAGCAGCAAGAGCCCCGGGACAGATATGAACACTGAAGCTTTCTTT
CASSKSPGTDMNTEAFF
>TRBV5-4|TRBJ2-1|NA|many
TGTGCCAGCAGCTTGGATGGAAATGAGCAGTTCTTC
CASSLDGNEQFF
>TRBV5-1|TRBJ1-1|NA|once
TGCGCCAGCAGCAACCAGGGCTTAAACACTGAAGCTTTCTTT
CASSNQGLNTEAFF
>TRBV12-3/TRBV12-4|TRBJ2-2|NA|few
TGTGCCAGCAGTCCAGTGAACACCGGGGAGCTGTTTTTT
CASSPVNTGELFF
>TRBV6-5|TRBJ1-1|NA|many
TGTGCCAGCAGTTACTCAGTCGGATTGAACACTGAAGCTTTCTTT
CASSYSVGLNTEAFF
>TRBV6-1|TRBJ2-1|TRBD2|few
TGTGCCAGCAGTACCCGGTGGACTAGCGGGAATTATGAGCAGTTCTTC
CASSTRWTSGNYEQFF
>TRBV12-3/TRBV12-4|TRBJ1-1|NA|many
TGTGCCAGCAGTTTATCCAGAAGCGCTGAAGCTTTCTTT
CASSLSRSAEAFF
>TRBV20-1|TRBJ2-1|TRBD2|few
TGCAGTGCTAGAGTTCCAGCGGGAGCCGGTGAGCAGTTCTTC
CSARVPAGAGEQFF
>TRBV3-1|TRBJ1-2|NA|NA
TGTGCCAGCAGCGCCTACCCCCAGCCTGAGGATGGCTACACCTTC
CASSAYPQPEDGYTF
>TRBV7-2|TRBJ1-1|TRBD1|few
TGTGCCAGCAGCTTTATCAGATCCGGGACAGGGTTTATGTTCGCTGAAGCTTTCTTT
CASSFIRSGTGFMFAEAFF
>TRBV29-1|TRBJ2-1|TRBD2|NA
TGCAGCGTTGAGGGGGGGTGGGGTTACAATGAGCAGTTCTTC
CSVEGGWGYNEQFF
>TRBV5-4|TRBJ2-3|TRBD2|few
TGTGCCAGCAGCCAATCGACTAGCGGGGGCCAAGATACGCAGTATTTT
CASSQSTSGGQDTQYF